This T cell receptor beta chain was obtained from a study of blood T cell repertoires in COVID-19. As for the study in general: Samples of COVID-19 (acute and convalescent) were obtained from the United States, Italy and Spain. The cDNA or gDNA used as material had been derived from T cells, B-cell-depleted T cells, or PBMCs.

How the authors handled the data: Counts of nucleated cells, estimated from reference gene primer amplification, were obtained. Data came from immunoSEQ multiplex PCR; TCRdb stores just in-frame clones and leaves some out. The V and J calls and clone size were taken over from that table, and D and trimming were inferred from the DNA. This sample has 110,000 to 150,000 clones, with 75% to 85% found just once. From germline, CDR1 is LNHDA and CDR2 SQIVND (reference sequence). The germline V and J ends were trimmed by 4 bases and 10 bases, with 14 bases remaining between them. The CDR3 extends over 14 amino acids.

The gene calls are TRBV19 and TRBJ1-6; possibly TRBD1 for D (5 bases). The sequenced sample was peripheral blood. The TCR was taken from a woman over 75 with acute or convalescent COVID-19. CDR3 residues: CASSRRGTGSPLHF. CDR3 nucleotide sequence: TGTGCCAGTAGTAGGAGGGGAACGGGGTCACCCCTCCACTTT.